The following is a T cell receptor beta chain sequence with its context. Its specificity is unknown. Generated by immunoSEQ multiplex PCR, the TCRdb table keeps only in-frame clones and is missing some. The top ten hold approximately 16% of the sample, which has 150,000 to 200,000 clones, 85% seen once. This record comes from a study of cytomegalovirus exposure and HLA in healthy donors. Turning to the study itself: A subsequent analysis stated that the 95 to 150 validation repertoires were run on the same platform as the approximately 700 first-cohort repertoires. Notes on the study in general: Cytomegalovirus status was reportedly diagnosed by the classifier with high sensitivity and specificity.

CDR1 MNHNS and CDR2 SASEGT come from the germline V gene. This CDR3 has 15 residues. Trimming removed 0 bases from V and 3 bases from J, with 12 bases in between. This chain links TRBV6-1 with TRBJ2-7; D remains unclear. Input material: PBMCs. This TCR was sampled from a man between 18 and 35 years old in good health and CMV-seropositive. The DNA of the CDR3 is TGTGCCAGCAGTGAAGCGCGGCAGTCGTTCTACGAGCAGTACTTC. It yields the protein CASSEARQSFYEQYF.